This T cell receptor (beta chain) was captured by sequencing in a study of cytomegalovirus exposure and HLA in healthy donors. Points from the study as a whole: Among TCR beta chains, those listed as cytomegalovirus-associated numbered over 150. As confirmed in vitro, a few CMV-associated chains were specific for CMV antigens. The classifier reportedly diagnosed cytomegalovirus status with high specificity and sensitivity.

Looked up from germline, CDR1 is GTSNPN and CDR2 is SVGIG (reference sequence). The CDR3 loop spans 14 amino acids. The trim removed 7 bases at V and 2 bases at J, leaving 5 bases unmatched. Sequencing was performed with immunoSEQ multiplex PCR; in TCRdb, only in-frame clones are kept and a portion is missing. The sample lists some 110,000 clones, 86% occurring once. Details on this clone: Its antigen is still unknown.

This chain links TRBV30 with TRBJ2-3; 11 nucleotides line up with TRBD2. The sample consisted of PBMCs. The clonotype was recovered from a man between 18 and 29 years old in good health and CMV-seronegative. The CDR3 DNA reads TGTGCCTACCGACTAGCGGGGACCACAGATACGCAGTATTTT. This encodes CAYRLAGTTDTQYF. The complete variable domain, with remaining parts taken from reference TRBV30 and TRBJ2-3, reads SQTIHQWPATLVQPVGSPLSLECTVEGTSNPNLYWYRQAAGRGLQLLFYSVGIGQISSEVPQNLSASRPQDRQFILSSKKLLLSDSGFYLCAYRLAGTTDTQYFGPGTRLTVL.